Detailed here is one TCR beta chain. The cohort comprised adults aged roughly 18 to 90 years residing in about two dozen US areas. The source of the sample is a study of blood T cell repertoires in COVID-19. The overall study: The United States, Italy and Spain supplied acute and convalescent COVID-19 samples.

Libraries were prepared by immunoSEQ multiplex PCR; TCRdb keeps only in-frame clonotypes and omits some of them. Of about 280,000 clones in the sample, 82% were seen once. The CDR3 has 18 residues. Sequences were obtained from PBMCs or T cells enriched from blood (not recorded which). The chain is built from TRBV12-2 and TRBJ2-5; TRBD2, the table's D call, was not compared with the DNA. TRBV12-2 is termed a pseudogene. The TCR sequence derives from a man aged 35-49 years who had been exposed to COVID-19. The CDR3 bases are TGTGCAAGTCGCTTAGTGACTAGCGGGAGGGTATACCAAGAGACCCAGTACTTC. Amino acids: CASRLVTSGRVYQETQYF.